The clone carrying this TCR beta chain has more than one count but fewer than ten. Its antigen remains unknown. Trimming removed 0 bases from V and 4 bases from J, with 11 bases in between. Germline V gives CDR1 SGHRS, CDR2 YFSETQ. This CDR3 spans 14 amino acids. This sample stems from a study of sequential checkpoint blockade in melanoma. Study summary: After both sequences, patients received maintenance nivolumab. DNA from 91 pretreatment tumor samples underwent TCRβ immunosequencing. Study-wide results and limits: Pretreatment TIL clonality tracked with response in the nivolumab-first arm. Rising tumor T-cell fraction and clonality meant about 30 times likelier benefit.

TCRdb's table, derived via immunoSEQ multiplex PCR, lists solely in-frame clones and lacks some. The sample yields some 5,400 clones, more than 15% seen once. The treatment is: randomized to nivolumab then ipilimumab (arm A) or the reverse (arm B). The sequencing used tumor tissue (inferred from file names), collected from a patient given nivolumab and ipilimumab in sequence. The chain joins TRBV5-1 to TRBJ2-7; D unclear. This receptor was taken from a human donor with melanoma. The CDR3 DNA is TGCGCCAGCAGCTTGGGCCTATCGGTTTACGAGCAGTACTTC. It translates to CASSLGLSVYEQYF.